The 22 T cell receptor beta chains below were found in one sample sequenced in a study of OX40 agonist ivuxolimab in advanced cancers. The repertoire was sequenced with immunoSEQ multiplex PCR; TCRdb's copy has only in-frame clones and lacks some. The profile shows 34,000 or so clones, approximately 87% of them singletons. The sequencing here drew on CD4+ or CD8+ T cells sorted from blood, taken in a trial of the OX40 agonist ivuxolimab. The receptor set was obtained from an adult with an advanced solid tumor such as melanoma, head and neck, liver or kidney cancer.

In nucleotides, the CDR3 is TGTGCCAGCCTAGGTGGCAATCAGCCCCAGCATTTT. Translating it yields CASLGGNQPQHF. The chain uses TRBV2 and TRBJ1-5; no definite D call. This CDR3 has 12 amino acids. Germline V gives CDR1 SNHLY, CDR2 FYNNEI. V was clipped by 8 bases and J by 2 bases, with 7 bases between them.

This clone has only one observation. The genes are TRBV7-3 and TRBJ1-2; D is unclear. V lost 3 bases, J lost 6 bases, and 23 bases lay in between. Looked up from germline, CDR1 is SGHTA and CDR2 is FQGTGA. This CDR3 has 17 residues. The chain's CDR3 is CASSLFVSQWDYDGYTF. The DNA of the CDR3 is TGTGCCAGCAGCTTGTTCGTCTCTCAATGGGATTATGATGGCTACACCTTC.

The chain combines TRBV27 with TRBJ1-1; weak D call: TRBD1 (5 bases). This CDR3 is 13 amino acids long. V shed 6 bases and J shed 4 bases, with 12 bases lying between them. Germline CDR1 and CDR2: MNHEY and SMNVEV (reference sequence). The CDR3 loop is CASSSFGGTEAFF. The CDR3 DNA reads TGTGCCAGCAGCTCTTTCGGGGGCACTGAAGCTTTCTTT.

The chain is built from TRBV7-6 and TRBJ1-6, with D maybe TRBD1 (6 bases). The CDR3 spans 15 residues. V lost 1 base to trimming and J lost 5 bases, with 9 bases between them. Germline CDR1 is SGHVS and CDR2 is FNYEAQ. In nucleotides, the CDR3 is TGTGCCAGCAGCTTAGGGGGGCTACATAATTCACCCCTCCACTTT. Translation: CASSLGGLHNSPLHF.

The chain couples TRBV6-5 to TRBJ2-7, with TRBD2 matching over 12 bases. Germline-derived CDR1 and CDR2 are MNHEY and SVGAGI. The CDR3 covers 14 residues. Trimming took 3 bases from V and 7 from J; bases not matched to a gene: 4. CDR3 amino acids: CASSYLAGGGEQYF. The CDR3 nucleotides read TGTGCCAGCAGTTATCTAGCGGGAGGGGGAGAGCAGTACTTC.

This sequence joins TRBV7-9 and TRBJ2-7, with D perhaps TRBD1 (5 bases). V lost 5 bases to trimming and J lost 2 bases, with 22 bases between them. CDR1 is SEHNR, CDR2 FQNEAQ, per germline (reference sequence). The CDR3 has 17 amino acids. Here the CDR3 DNA reads TGTGCCAGCAGCGCCACAGAGGTCACCGACAGCCCCTACGAGCAGTACTTC. This translates into CASSATEVTDSPYEQYF.

This chain connects TRBV27 to TRBJ2-5; D unclear. Trimming took 0 bases from V and 0 from J, leaving 11 bases between them. The CDR3 is 16 amino acids. Germline CDR1 is MNHEY and CDR2 is SMNVEV (reference sequence). The DNA of the CDR3 is TGTGCCAGCAGTTTATCCCCCGACGGACACCAAGAGACCCAGTACTTC. Translation: CASSLSPDGHQETQYF.

The chain combines TRBV2 with TRBJ1-5; TRBD1 is a possible D gene (5 bases). CDR3 length: 15 residues. V lost 0 bases, J lost 6 bases, and 12 bases lay in between. Germline CDR1 SNHLY, CDR2 FYNNEI. The CDR3 loop is CASSEAGGGGQPQHF. The CDR3 nucleotides read TGTGCCAGCAGTGAAGCGGGGGGGGGTGGTCAGCCCCAGCATTTT.

A remark on this clone: The junction departs from germline at one end; a sequencing error may be responsible. V is TRBV9 and J is TRBJ1-6; D is ambiguous. CDR3 size: 14 residues. The V gene's germline CDR1 is SGDLS and CDR2 YYNGEE. The CDR3 spells CTSSVRLYNSPLHF. The CDR3 coding sequence is TGTACCAGCAGCGTACGGCTCTATAATTCACCCCTCCACTTT. Looking up the rest from reference TRBV9 and TRBJ1-6 gives the full variable domain: DSGVTQTPKHLITATGQRVTLRCSPRSGDLSVYWYQQSLDQGLQFLIQYYNGEERAKGNILERFSAQQFPDLHSELNLSSLELGDSALYFCTSSVRLYNSPLHFGNGTRLTVT.

J is TRBJ2-7 and V is TRBV7-9; 7 nucleotides align to TRBD2. The CDR3 covers 14 residues. V lost 5 bases, J lost 2 bases, and 6 bases stayed unmatched. From germline, CDR1 is SEHNR and CDR2 FQNEAQ (reference sequence). CDR3 sequence reads: CASSPEAGAYEQYF. The CDR3 bases are TGTGCCAGCAGCCCGGAGGCGGGAGCCTACGAGCAGTACTTC.

A remark on this clone: A read error may produce the germline difference seen at one junction end. The V call is TRBV28, the J call TRBJ2-3, with D perhaps matching TRBD2 (6 bases). The CDR3 runs to 17 residues. Germline loops: CDR1 MDHEN, CDR2 SYDVKM. In DNA, the CDR3 is TGTGCCAGCAGTTGGGGGGTTGCGATCGCTAGCACAGATACGCAGTGTTTT. Translated, it gives CASSWGVAIASTDTQCF.

This chain joins TRBV28 and TRBJ2-3; D gene unclear. Germline V gives CDR1 MDHEN, CDR2 SYDVKM. The CDR3 has 14 amino acids. Trimming cost V 6 bases and J 4 bases, with 14 bases left between them. In nucleotides, the CDR3 is TGTGCCAGCAGCATTCTTTGGGTGTCAGATACGCAGTATTTT. Its protein product is CASSILWVSDTQYF. Full variable domain (missing parts from reference TRBV28 and TRBJ2-3): DVKVTQSSRYLVKRTGEKVFLECVQDMDHENMFWYRQDPGLGLRLIYFSYDVKMKEKGDIPEGYSVSREKKERFSLILESASTNQTSMYLCASSILWVSDTQYFGPGTRLTVL.

The chain uses TRBV14 and TRBJ1-2; perhaps TRBD1 as D (6 bases). Deletions cut 3 bases from V and 4 bases from J, with 15 bases between. CDR1 and CDR2 from the germline V gene are SGHDN and FVKESK. CDR3 length equals 15 residues. CDR3 region: CASSQLGQNFYGYTF. The CDR3 DNA reads as TGTGCCAGCAGCCAGCTGGGACAAAACTTCTATGGCTACACCTTC.

The V and J genes are TRBV4-1 and TRBJ2-1; 13 bases are shared with TRBD2. Germline CDR1 MGHRA, CDR2 YSYEKL. V shed 4 bases, J shed 9 bases, and the junction held 6 bases outside the gene matches. The CDR3 runs to 15 residues. In nucleotides, the CDR3 is TGCGCCAGCAGCCTAGGTGGACTAGCGGGAGCTGAGCAGTTCTTC. Translated: CASSLGGLAGAEQFF.

The sample holds one count of this clone. CDR3 sequence: CASSPTGGRSGANVLTF. Here the CDR3 DNA reads TGTGCCAGCAGCCCGACAGGGGGTCGCTCTGGGGCCAACGTCCTGACTTTC. The chain is built from TRBV9 and TRBJ2-6, with 9 bases identical to TRBD1. V shed 4 bases and J 0 bases; nucleotides not matched to a gene: 5. Germline CDR1 is SGDLS and CDR2 is YYNGEE. CDR3 size: 17 residues.

The chain links TRBV27 to TRBJ2-1, with TRBD2 matching over 7 bases. V shed 2 bases and J 1 base; nucleotides not matched to a gene: 5. The CDR3 consists of 16 residues. Germline assignment: CDR1 MNHEY and CDR2 SMNVEV (reference sequence). As DNA, the CDR3 is TGTGCCAGCAGTTTAGGGGCTAGCGGATCCTACAATGAGCAGTTCTTC. This codes for CASSLGASGSYNEQFF.

This rearrangement joins TRBV27 to TRBJ2-5; 8 bases fit TRBD1. Germline V gene data show CDR1 as MNHEY and CDR2 as SMNVEV (reference sequence). CDR3 length: 13 residues. The V segment lost 5 bases and the J segment 4 bases; nucleotides outside the gene matches: 3. The CDR3 DNA sequence: TGTGCCAGCAGTCCAGACAGGGGAGAGACCCAGTACTTC. Its protein product is CASSPDRGETQYF.

The J gene is TRBJ2-5, the V gene TRBV11-3, with 8 bases aligning to TRBD2. The J call may be faulty, since TRBJ2-7 better matches the DNA end. The CDR3 totals 14 residues. Germline V gives CDR1 SGHNT, CDR2 YENEEA. CDR3 nucleotides: TGTGCCAGCAGCCAAAGCGGGAGTGTCTACGAGCAGTACTTC. Translated: CASSQSGSVYEQYF.

The gene calls are TRBV11-2 and TRBJ1-3, with 8 bases lining up with TRBD1. From germline, CDR1 is SGHAT and CDR2 FQNNGV. The CDR3 contains 15 residues. Trimming took 3 bases from V and 5 from J; bases not matched to a gene: 6. As DNA, the CDR3 is TGTGCCAGCAGCTTCGTTGGGACAGGACGAAACACCATATATTTT. As protein: CASSFVGTGRNTIYF.

CDR3 region: CASSAPGTGEAFF. DNA for the CDR3: TGTGCCAGCAGCGCCCCCGGGACAGGGGAAGCTTTCTTT. The V call is TRBV11-2, the J call TRBJ1-1; TRBD1 aligns across 9 bases. CDR1 is SGHAT and CDR2 is FQNNGV in the germline V gene. The CDR3 contains 13 residues. V was clipped by 5 bases and J by 8 bases; unmatched bases: 6.

The chain carries TRBV4-1 and TRBJ1-1; D not certain. Germline V CDR1 and CDR2: MGHRA, YSYEKL. The CDR3 spans 16 residues. The V end was cut by 0 bases, the J end by 5 bases, with 16 bases between. In DNA form, the CDR3 reads TGCGCCAGCAGCCAAGACGTACCCCTGCTTTCAACTGAAGCTTTCTTT. Translation: CASSQDVPLLSTEAFF.

The gene calls are TRBV28 and TRBJ2-1; 11 bases are a match to TRBD2. Trimming cost V 2 bases and J 7 bases; bases outside gene matches: 7. Germline loops: CDR1 MDHEN, CDR2 SYDVKM. The CDR3 has 16 amino acids. The CDR3 reads CASSLIGTSGLNEQFF. In nucleotides, the CDR3 is TGTGCCAGCAGTTTAATCGGGACTAGCGGCCTTAATGAGCAGTTCTTC.